Each of the 27 T cell receptor beta chains below was sequenced from the same sample in a study of blood T cells in healthy people across ages. Combining a sample-barcoded 5' primer with a J-beta primer mix, a second PCR ran for roughly 6 to 11 cycles. TCRdb re-called the 5' RACE reads through MiXCR, storing one row per CDR3 protein. The sample holds 760,000 or so distinct CDR3 sequences, 20% to 25% seen once. Another study also made use of these data, one on T cells of mothers and their children.

Material: blood. Source of these receptors: a boy under 18 in good health.

This sequence joins TRBV7-2 and TRBJ2-5; D call uncertain. The J call may not be correct, given that the DNA end is closer to TRBJ2-1. This CDR3 spans 14 amino acids. Germline lookup yields CDR1 SGHTA and CDR2 FQGNSA. The CDR3 protein is CASSLTSVYNEQFF. In DNA, the CDR3 is TGTGCCAGCAGCTTAACAAGCGTTTACAATGAGCAGTTCTTC.

This clonotype is a singleton in its sample. This chain joins TRBV12-3 or TRBV12-4 and TRBJ1-2; no definite D call. The CDR3 consists of 14 residues. Trimming cost V 3 bases and J 4 bases, with 12 bases left between them. The chain's CDR3 is CASSFRMGGYGYTF. Here the CDR3 DNA reads TGTGCCAGCAGTTTCCGTATGGGAGGCTATGGCTACACCTTC.

The rearrangement links TRBV6-2 or TRBV6-3 to TRBJ2-5; tentative D call: TRBD2 (6 bases). The DNA end is more similar to TRBJ2-1, so the J call may be wrong. Germline CDR1 MNHEY, CDR2 SVGEGT. The CDR3 covers 14 residues. The CDR3 here is CASRPPGGSNEQFF. CDR3 DNA: TGTGCCAGCAGGCCCCCCGGAGGGTCCAATGAGCAGTTCTTC.

The chain joins TRBV29-1 to TRBJ1-2; D possibly corresponds to TRBD1 (5 bases). Germline V gives CDR1 SQVTM, CDR2 ANQGSEA. V was shortened by 7 bases and J by 8 bases, with 14 bases between the two germline ends. The CDR3 totals 11 residues. In nucleotides, the CDR3 is TGCAGCGCCATGAGGGGAGCCGGCTACACCTTC. This translates into CSAMRGAGYTF.

This chain connects TRBV2 to TRBJ2-3; D not certain. The CDR3 extends over 12 amino acids. Deletions cut 11 bases from V and 9 bases from J, with 18 bases between. Germline CDR1 is SNHLY and CDR2 is FYNNEI. CDR3 loop: CAPPSALWTQYF. In DNA, the CDR3 is TGTGCCCCCCCGTCGGCCCTCTGGACGCAGTATTTT.

The chain is built from TRBV4-1 and TRBJ1-3; D uncertain. Looked up from germline, CDR1 is MGHRA and CDR2 is YSYEKL. Trimming stripped 4 bases from V and 8 bases from J, with 9 bases between. The CDR3 has 12 amino acids. CDR3 nucleotides: TGCGCCAGCAGCCGGCCCTCGGACACCATATATTTT. This gives the protein CASSRPSDTIYF.

To note about this clonotype: The junction departs from the called germline gene at one end, perhaps through a read error. J is TRBJ2-1 and V is TRBV29-1, with D possibly being TRBD2 (6 bases). The CDR3 totals 15 residues. The germline gives CDR1 SQVTM, CDR2 ANQGSEA. CDR3 sequence: CSAEDRRGPYNEQFF. The CDR3, as DNA: TGCAGCGCTGAAGATCGGCGGGGACCGTACAATGAGCAGTTCTTC.

The genes are TRBV18 and TRBJ2-5, with D unresolved. V was pared by 2 bases and J by 5 bases, with 12 bases between. The length of the CDR3 is 14 residues. Germline V gives CDR1 KGHSH, CDR2 LQKENI. The CDR3 sequence: CASSPSRTWETQYF. CDR3 coding DNA: TGTGCCAGCTCACCAAGTAGAACGTGGGAGACCCAGTACTTC.

This clonotype has more than one count but fewer than ten. The chain has TRBV12-3 or TRBV12-4 and TRBJ1-2, with D maybe TRBD1 (5 bases). There are 13 residues in the CDR3. V was clipped by 6 bases and J by 8 bases, with 16 bases between them. CDR3 bases: TGTGCCAGCAGGCTATGGGACGCTGGGGGCTACACCTTC. Amino acid sequence: CASRLWDAGGYTF.

The CDR3 coding sequence is TGTGCCAGCAGTTCCCCCGGGACAGACTATGGCTACACCTTC. Protein product: CASSSPGTDYGYTF. The chain joins TRBV28 to TRBJ1-2; TRBD1 aligns across 7 bases. The V and J ends lost 4 bases and 3 bases, in that order; junction bases with no gene match: 5. The length of the CDR3 is 14 residues. Germline assignment: CDR1 MDHEN and CDR2 SYDVKM.

The chain links TRBV5-1 to TRBJ2-3; 8 nucleotides match TRBD2. The ends lost 0 bases at V and 5 bases at J; junction bases unmatched: 8. Germline loops: CDR1 SGHRS, CDR2 YFSETQ. The CDR3 has 16 residues. The CDR3: CASSLAGAGAEDTQYF. DNA for the CDR3: TGCGCCAGCAGCTTGGCGGGAGCGGGAGCTGAAGATACGCAGTATTTT.

The chain uses TRBV7-2 and TRBJ2-7; 10 bases line up with TRBD1. CDR1 and CDR2 (germline): SGHTA, FQGNSA. V shed 5 bases, J shed 7 bases, and the junction held 8 bases outside the gene matches. The CDR3 has 14 amino acids. The CDR3 here is CASSPWDRGGEQYF. CDR3 in DNA: TGTGCCAGCAGCCCCTGGGACAGGGGCGGAGAGCAGTACTTC.

This clonotype was seen more than once but under ten times. This chain connects TRBV11-2 to TRBJ1-5, with D unclear. Germline assignment: CDR1 SGHAT and CDR2 FQNNGV. Trimming took off 7 bases at V and 7 bases at J, with 14 bases between the two ends. This CDR3 has 13 amino acids. For the CDR3, the DNA is TGTGCCAGCAAGCAGGTCCCTGGGCAGCCCCAGCATTTT. Encoded protein: CASKQVPGQPQHF.

The CDR3 bases are TGTGCCAGCAGCTTGATGGTCACCGGGGAGCTGTTTTTT. This gives the protein CASSLMVTGELFF. The V call is TRBV5-6, the J call TRBJ2-2; D gene ambiguous. CDR3 length equals 13 residues. The V and J ends lost 1 base and 4 bases respectively, with 5 bases between them. CDR1 and CDR2 from the germline V gene are SGHDT and YYEEEE.

The CDR3 bases are TGTGCCAGCAGCCCCGGGACAGGAGTAGACGAGCAGTACTTC. This sequence encodes CASSPGTGVDEQYF. The chain combines TRBV2 with TRBJ2-7, with TRBD1 identical over 8 bases. V dropped 6 bases and J dropped 5; count of bases not matched to a gene: 9. The germline V gene has CDR1 SNHLY and CDR2 FYNNEI. This CDR3 has 14 amino acids.

This clonotype appeared once. The chain has TRBV5-5 and TRBJ1-4; D ambiguous. Per germline, CDR1 SGHKS and CDR2 YYEKEE (reference sequence). Trimming removed 2 bases from V and 8 bases from J, with 13 bases in between. The CDR3 consists of 14 residues. CDR3 in amino acids: CASSFPQVGEKLFF. CDR3 DNA sequence: TGTGCCAGCAGCTTCCCCCAGGTCGGCGAAAAACTGTTTTTT.

This chain joins TRBV5-6 and TRBJ2-5; no definite D call. This CDR3 comprises 15 residues. V lost 3 bases and J lost 2, with 14 bases in between. Germline values: CDR1 SGHDT, CDR2 YYEEEE. For the CDR3, the DNA is TGTGCCAGCAGCTGGAGCAGCAGACCTCAAGAGACCCAGTACTTC. Translated, it gives CASSWSSRPQETQYF.

This clonotype turned up a few times. The chain couples TRBV2 to TRBJ2-1; 9 bases align to TRBD1. J lost 8 bases, V lost 7 bases, and 9 bases had no gene match. The germline gives CDR1 SNHLY, CDR2 FYNNEI. CDR3 length equals 14 residues. Here the CDR3 DNA reads TGTGCCAGCATCACAGGGGGCAATCCCGATGAGCAGTTCTTC. Protein sequence: CASITGGNPDEQFF.

CDR3 residues: CASSGKLAGIDEQFF. CDR3 coding DNA: TGCGCCAGCAGCGGTAAACTAGCGGGGATCGATGAGCAGTTCTTC. The chain is built from TRBV4-3 and TRBJ2-1, with 10 positions matching TRBD2. With V trimmed by 5 bases and J by 8 bases, 9 bases remained unmatched. CDR3 length: 15 amino acids. The germline CDR1 and CDR2 sequences are LGHNA and YSLEER.

This clonotype was seen more than once but under ten times. The chain combines TRBV7-8 with TRBJ2-3; possibly TRBD1 for D (6 bases). The CDR3 totals 16 residues. The germline CDR1 and CDR2 sequences are SGHVS and FQNEAQ. V lost 11 bases and J 4 bases, leaving 25 bases between the germline ends. Written as DNA, the CDR3 is TGTGCCGGCACCTCCCCCAACAGGGTAGTCGCAGATACGCAGTATTTT. Amino acids: CAGTSPNRVVADTQYF.

The chain employs TRBV20-1 and TRBJ1-2; 12 positions agree with TRBD1. The germline V gene has CDR1 DFQATT and CDR2 SNEGSKA (reference sequence). V lost 6 bases to trimming and J lost 3 bases; unmatched junction nucleotides: 11. The CDR3 has 16 amino acids. In nucleotides, the CDR3 is TGCAGTGCGGAGGGGACGGGACAGGGGGCGGACTATGGCTACACCTTC. Amino acids: CSAEGTGQGADYGYTF.

This clonotype was picked up many times. This sequence joins TRBV4-2 and TRBJ2-2, with 8 bases that match TRBD1. CDR3 length: 17 residues. Germline V gene sequence: CDR1 LGHNA, CDR2 YNFKEQ. V was pared by 4 bases and J by 3 bases, with 10 bases of the junction left unmatched. The CDR3 DNA sequence: TGTGCCAGCAGCCTGGGTCCGGGACAGGAGTACACCGGGGAGCTGTTTTTT. Residues: CASSLGPGQEYTGELFF.

This clonotype was seen only a few times. The chain employs TRBV29-1 and TRBJ2-5, with D possibly being TRBD1 (5 bases). The CDR3 is 15 amino acids. Trimming removed 7 bases at V and 4 bases at J, with 22 bases between. Germline assignment: CDR1 SQVTM and CDR2 ANQGSEA. The DNA of the CDR3 is TGCAGCGCGACCGGCGGACATGACCCGACAGAGACCCAGTACTTC. This translates into CSATGGHDPTETQYF.

Concerning this clonotype: Mismatch with germline at one junction end may stem from a read error. This chain's CDR3 is CAGSYDRLYGYTF. The CDR3 DNA sequence: TGTGCCGGCAGTTACGACAGGCTCTATGGCTACACCTTC. The chain has TRBV25-1 and TRBJ1-2; D is possibly TRBD1 (6 bases). Per the germline V gene, CDR1 is MGHDK and CDR2 is SYGVNS. This CDR3 is 13 amino acids long.

This sequence joins TRBV5-5 and TRBJ2-5, with D possibly TRBD1 on 6 matching bases. Gene TRBJ2-7 matches the end of the DNA better, so the J call may be wrong. From germline, CDR1 is SGHKS and CDR2 YYEKEE (reference sequence). The CDR3 runs to 13 residues. The CDR3 nucleotides read TGTGCCAGCACCTCAGGGGACCACTACGAGCAGTACTTC. Protein product: CASTSGDHYEQYF.

In its sample, this clonotype was seen a few times. At one boundary the junction diverges from the germline segment, which might be a read error. V usage is TRBV29-1 and J usage is TRBJ2-7; D might be TRBD2 (6 bases). The CDR3 is 13 amino acids. Germline CDR1 SQVTM, CDR2 ANQGSEA. The CDR3 reads CSVEVLIRGEQYF. In DNA, the CDR3 is TGCAGCGTCGAAGTTCTCATTCGGGGGGAGCAGTACTTC.

The rearrangement links TRBV6-1 to TRBJ2-5, with a possible D match to TRBD2 (6 bases). Near its end, the DNA agrees better with TRBJ2-7, so the J call may be wrong. The CDR3 runs to 16 residues. CDR1 MNHNS and CDR2 SASEGT come from the germline V gene. CDR3 in DNA: TGTGCCAGCAGTGAAGGGACGGCTAGCGTCTACTACGAGCAGTACTTC. Translated: CASSEGTASVYYEQYF.